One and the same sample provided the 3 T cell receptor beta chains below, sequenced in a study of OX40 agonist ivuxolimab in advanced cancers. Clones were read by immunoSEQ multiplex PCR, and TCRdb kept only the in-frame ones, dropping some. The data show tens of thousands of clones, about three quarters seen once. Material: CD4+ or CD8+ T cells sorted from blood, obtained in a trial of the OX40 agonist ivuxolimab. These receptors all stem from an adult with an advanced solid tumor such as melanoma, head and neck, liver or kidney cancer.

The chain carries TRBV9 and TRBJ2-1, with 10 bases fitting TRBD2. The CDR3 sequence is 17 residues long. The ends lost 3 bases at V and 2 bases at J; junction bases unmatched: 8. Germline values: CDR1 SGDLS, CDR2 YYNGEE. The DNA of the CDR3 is TGTGCCAGCAGCGACCAGCGGGAGGGCCCTCCCTACAATGAGCAGTTCTTC. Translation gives CASSDQREGPPYNEQFF.

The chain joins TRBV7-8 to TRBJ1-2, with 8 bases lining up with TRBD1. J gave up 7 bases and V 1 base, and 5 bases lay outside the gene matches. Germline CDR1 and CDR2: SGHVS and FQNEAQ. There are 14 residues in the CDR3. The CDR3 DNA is TGTGCCAGCAGCTTAGGGACAGGGATGGCTGGCTACACCTTC. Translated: CASSLGTGMAGYTF.

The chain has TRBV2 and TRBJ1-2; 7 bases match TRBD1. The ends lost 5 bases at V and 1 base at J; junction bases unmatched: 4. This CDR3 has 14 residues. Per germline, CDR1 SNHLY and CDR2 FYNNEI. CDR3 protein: CASSLTGINYGYTF. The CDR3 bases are TGTGCCAGCAGTCTGACAGGGATTAACTATGGCTACACCTTC.